This TCR beta chain was captured in a study of blood T cell repertoires in COVID-19. Overall study context: Nucleic acid was either cDNA or gDNA, and it came from T cells, B-cell-depleted T cells, or PBMCs.

Libraries were prepared by immunoSEQ multiplex PCR; TCRdb keeps only in-frame clonotypes and omits some of them. Here the sample spans some 150,000 clones, 84% being singletons. Deletions cut 10 bases from V and 6 bases from J, with 9 bases between. CDR1 is MNHEY, CDR2 SVGAGI, per germline. The CDR3 sequence is 10 residues long. This clonotype originated in a woman between 50 and 59 years old who had been exposed to COVID-19. Material for sequencing was PBMCs or T cells enriched from blood (not recorded which). This chain joins TRBV6-5 and TRBJ1-2; the D is unclear. The CDR3 is CATQLHGYTF. The CDR3, as DNA: TGTGCCACCCAACTACATGGCTACACCTTC.